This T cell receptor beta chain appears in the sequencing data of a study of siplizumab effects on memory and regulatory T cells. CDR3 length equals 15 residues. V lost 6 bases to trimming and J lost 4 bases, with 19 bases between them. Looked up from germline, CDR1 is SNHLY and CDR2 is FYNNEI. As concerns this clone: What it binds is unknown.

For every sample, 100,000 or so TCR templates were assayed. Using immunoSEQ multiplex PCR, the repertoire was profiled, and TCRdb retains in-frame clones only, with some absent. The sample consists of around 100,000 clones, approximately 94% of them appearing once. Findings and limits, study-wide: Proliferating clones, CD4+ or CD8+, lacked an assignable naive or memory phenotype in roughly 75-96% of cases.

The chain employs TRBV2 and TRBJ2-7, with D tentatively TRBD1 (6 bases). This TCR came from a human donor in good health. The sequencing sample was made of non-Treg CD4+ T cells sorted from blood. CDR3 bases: TGTGCCAGCAGCCCCAGGGGTTGGCTAAATTACGAGCAGTACTTC. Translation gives CASSPRGWLNYEQYF.